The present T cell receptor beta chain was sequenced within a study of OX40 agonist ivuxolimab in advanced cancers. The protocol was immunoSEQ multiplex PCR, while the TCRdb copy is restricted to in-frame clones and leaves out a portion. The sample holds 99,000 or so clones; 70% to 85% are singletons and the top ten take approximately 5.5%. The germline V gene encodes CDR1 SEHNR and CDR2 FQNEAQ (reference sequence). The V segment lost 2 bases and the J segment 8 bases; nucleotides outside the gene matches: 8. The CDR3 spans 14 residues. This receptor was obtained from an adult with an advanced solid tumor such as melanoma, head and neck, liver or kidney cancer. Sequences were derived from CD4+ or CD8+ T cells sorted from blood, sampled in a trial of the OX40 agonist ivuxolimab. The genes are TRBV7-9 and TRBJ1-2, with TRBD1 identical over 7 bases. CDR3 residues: CASSLTDRDQGYTF. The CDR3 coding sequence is TGTGCCAGCAGCTTAACCGACAGGGATCAGGGCTACACCTTC.